This T cell receptor (beta chain) is from a study of T cell repertoires in cytomegalovirus infection. Study-level information: Indicated by public TCR beta signatures were CMV infection and matching HLA type.

Of note for this clonotype: Its specificity is unknown.

TCRdb independently ran MiXCR on the reads; one entry per CDR3 protein. The sample records 380,000 or so distinct CDR3 sequences, roughly 34% being singletons. Study-level findings and limits: Pooled public TCR beta family frequency picked out CMV carriers with the relevant HLA.

The CDR3 contains 16 residues. Germline CDR1 and CDR2: DFQATT and SNEGSKA (reference sequence). V was pared by 6 bases and J by 2 bases, with 9 bases of the junction left unmatched. This chain uses TRBV20-1 with TRBJ2-3; 12 bases agree with TRBD2. This TCR derives from a human donor in good health (CMV status not recorded). Some clones in this sample may be carry-over from other donors' samples. The sequences come from cultured PBMCs, collected from culture after CMV antigen stimulation. This CDR3 reads CSALLLAGGNTDTQYF. CDR3 bases: TGCAGTGCCCTCCTCCTAGCGGGAGGGAACACAGATACGCAGTATTTT.